What follows describes a single T cell receptor beta chain. Per the study methods: Cell counts per sample came from amplifying reference gene primers. Data came from immunoSEQ multiplex PCR; TCRdb stores just in-frame clones and leaves some out. That table supplies the V and J calls and clone size; D and trimming were determined from the DNA. The data show about 400,000 clones, roughly 90% seen once. This specimen comes from a study of blood T cell repertoires in COVID-19. Participants were aged about 18 to 95 years, lived in under 25 US areas, and enrolled virtually. Which cohort a participant joined came from the clinical history participants gave. Germline values: CDR1 LGHDT, CDR2 YNNKEL (reference sequence). The V end was cut by 1 base, the J end by 7 bases, with 17 bases between. The CDR3 spans 15 residues.

The sequencing input was PBMCs or T cells enriched from blood (not recorded which). The chain links TRBV3-1 (or the pseudogene TRBV3-2) to TRBJ2-7; D might be TRBD2 (7 bases). The TCR sequence derives from a young woman with acute COVID-19. The CDR3 is CASSQGARGPREQYF. In nucleotides, the CDR3 is TGTGCCAGCAGCCAAGGGGCGCGGGGGCCAAGGGAGCAGTACTTC.